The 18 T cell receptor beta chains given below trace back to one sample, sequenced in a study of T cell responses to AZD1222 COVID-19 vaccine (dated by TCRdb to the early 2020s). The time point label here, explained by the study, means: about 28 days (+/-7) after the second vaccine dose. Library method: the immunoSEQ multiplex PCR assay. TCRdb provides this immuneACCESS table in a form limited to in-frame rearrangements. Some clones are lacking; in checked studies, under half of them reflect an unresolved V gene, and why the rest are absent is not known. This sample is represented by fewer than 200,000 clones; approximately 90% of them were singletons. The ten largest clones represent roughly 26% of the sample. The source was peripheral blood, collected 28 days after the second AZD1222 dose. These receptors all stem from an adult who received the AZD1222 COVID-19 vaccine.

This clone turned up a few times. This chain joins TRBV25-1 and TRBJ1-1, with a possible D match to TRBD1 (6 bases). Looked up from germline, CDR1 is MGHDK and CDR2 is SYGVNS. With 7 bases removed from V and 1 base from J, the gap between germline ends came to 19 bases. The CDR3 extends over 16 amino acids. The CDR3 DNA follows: TGTGCCAGCATCGGTGGTCAGGGGAGACGGAACACTGAAGCTTTCTTT. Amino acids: CASIGGQGRRNTEAFF.

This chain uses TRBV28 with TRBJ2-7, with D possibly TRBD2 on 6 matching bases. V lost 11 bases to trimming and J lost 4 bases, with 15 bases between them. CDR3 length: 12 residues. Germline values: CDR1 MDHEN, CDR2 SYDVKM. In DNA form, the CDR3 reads TGTGCCGTCACGGAGGGGATGTACGAGCAGTACTTC. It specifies CAVTEGMYEQYF.

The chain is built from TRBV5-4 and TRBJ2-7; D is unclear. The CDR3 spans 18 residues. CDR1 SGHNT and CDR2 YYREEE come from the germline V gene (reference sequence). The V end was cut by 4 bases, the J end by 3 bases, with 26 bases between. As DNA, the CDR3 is TGTGCCAGCAGCGGGCGTAGTCGGAGTTCACCCAAATACTACGAGCAGTACTTC. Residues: CASSGRSRSSPKYYEQYF.

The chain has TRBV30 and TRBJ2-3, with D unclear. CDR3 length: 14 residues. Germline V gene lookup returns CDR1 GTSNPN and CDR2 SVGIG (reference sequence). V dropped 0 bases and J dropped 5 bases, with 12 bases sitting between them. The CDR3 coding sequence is TGTGCCTGGAGTGTACTTGGGGTCATAGATACGCAGTATTTT. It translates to CAWSVLGVIDTQYF.

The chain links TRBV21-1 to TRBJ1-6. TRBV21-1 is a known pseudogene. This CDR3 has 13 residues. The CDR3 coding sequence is TGTGCCAGCAAAGGGCGGCATGGGTCACCCCTCCACTTT. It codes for CASKGRHGSPLHF.

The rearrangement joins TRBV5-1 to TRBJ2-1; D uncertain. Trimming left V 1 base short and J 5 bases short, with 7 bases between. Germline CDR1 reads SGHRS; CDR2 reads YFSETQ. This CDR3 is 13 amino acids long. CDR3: CASSLSRDNEQFF. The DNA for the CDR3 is TGCGCCAGCAGCTTGAGCAGAGACAATGAGCAGTTCTTC.

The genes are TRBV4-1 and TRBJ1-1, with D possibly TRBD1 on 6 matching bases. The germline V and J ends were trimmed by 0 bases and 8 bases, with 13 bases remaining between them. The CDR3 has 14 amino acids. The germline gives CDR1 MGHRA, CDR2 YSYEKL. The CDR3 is CASSQDPTGKEAFF. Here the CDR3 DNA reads TGCGCCAGCAGCCAAGATCCTACAGGGAAAGAAGCTTTCTTT.

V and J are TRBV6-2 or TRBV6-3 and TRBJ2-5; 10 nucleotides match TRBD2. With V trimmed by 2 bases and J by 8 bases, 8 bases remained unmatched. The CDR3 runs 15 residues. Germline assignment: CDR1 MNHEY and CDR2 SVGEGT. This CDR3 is CASSYGPAGGPTQYF. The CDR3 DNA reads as TGTGCCAGCAGTTACGGACCAGCGGGGGGGCCAACCCAGTACTTC.

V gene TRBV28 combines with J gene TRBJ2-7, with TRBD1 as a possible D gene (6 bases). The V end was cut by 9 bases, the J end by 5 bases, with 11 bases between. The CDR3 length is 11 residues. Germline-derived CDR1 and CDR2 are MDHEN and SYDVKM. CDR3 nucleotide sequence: TGTGCCAGTGGACAGTGGGACGAGCAGTACTTC. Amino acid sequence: CASGQWDEQYF.

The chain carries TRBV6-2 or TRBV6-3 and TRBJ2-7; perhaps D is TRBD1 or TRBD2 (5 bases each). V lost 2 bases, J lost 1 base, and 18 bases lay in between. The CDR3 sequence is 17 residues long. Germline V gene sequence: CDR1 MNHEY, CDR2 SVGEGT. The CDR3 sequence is CASSYVGQGEWSYEQYF. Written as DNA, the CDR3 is TGTGCCAGCAGTTACGTGGGTCAGGGAGAGTGGTCCTACGAGCAGTACTTC.

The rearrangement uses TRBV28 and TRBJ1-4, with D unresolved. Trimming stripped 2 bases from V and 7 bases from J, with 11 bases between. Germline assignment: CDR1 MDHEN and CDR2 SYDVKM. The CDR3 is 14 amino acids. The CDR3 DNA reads TGTGCCAGCAGTTTAGGCACCTTGGGTGAAAAACTGTTTTTT. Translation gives CASSLGTLGEKLFF.

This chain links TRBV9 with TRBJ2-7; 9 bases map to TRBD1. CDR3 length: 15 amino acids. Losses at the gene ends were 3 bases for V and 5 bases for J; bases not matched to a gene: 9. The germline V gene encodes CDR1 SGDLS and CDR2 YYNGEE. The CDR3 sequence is CASSAGGTGLHEQYF. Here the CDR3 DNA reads TGTGCCAGCAGCGCTGGGGGGACAGGGCTCCACGAGCAGTACTTC.

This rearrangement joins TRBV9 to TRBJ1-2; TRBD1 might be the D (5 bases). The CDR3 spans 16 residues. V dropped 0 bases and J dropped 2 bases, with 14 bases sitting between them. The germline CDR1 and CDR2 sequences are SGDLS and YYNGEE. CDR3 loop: CASSVGAWGRNYGYTF. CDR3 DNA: TGTGCCAGCAGCGTAGGGGCTTGGGGCCGGAACTATGGCTACACCTTC.

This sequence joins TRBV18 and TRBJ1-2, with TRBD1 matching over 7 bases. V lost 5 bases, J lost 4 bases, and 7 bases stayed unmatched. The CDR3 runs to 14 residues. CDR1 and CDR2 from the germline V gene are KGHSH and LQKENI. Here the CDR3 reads CASSAMGQTYGYTF. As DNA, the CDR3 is TGTGCCAGCTCAGCCATGGGACAGACCTATGGCTACACCTTC.

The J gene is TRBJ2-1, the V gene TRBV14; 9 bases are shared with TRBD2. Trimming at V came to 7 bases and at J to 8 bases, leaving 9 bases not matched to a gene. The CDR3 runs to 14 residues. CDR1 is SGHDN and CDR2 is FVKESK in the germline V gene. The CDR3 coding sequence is TGTGCCAGCATATTGCGGGAGGGCCCTCATGAGCAGTTCTTC. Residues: CASILREGPHEQFF. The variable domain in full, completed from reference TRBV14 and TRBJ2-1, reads EAGVTQFPSHSVIEKGQTVTLRCDPISGHDNLYWYRRVMGKEIKFLLHFVKESKQDESGMPNNRFLAERTGGTYSTLKVQPAELEDSGVYFCASILREGPHEQFFGPGTRLTVL.

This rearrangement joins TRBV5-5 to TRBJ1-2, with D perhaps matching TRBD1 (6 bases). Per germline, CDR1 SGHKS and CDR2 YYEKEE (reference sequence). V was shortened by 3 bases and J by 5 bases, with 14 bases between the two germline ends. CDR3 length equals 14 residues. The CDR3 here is CASSSGLRGYGYTF. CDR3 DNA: TGTGCCAGCAGCTCCGGGCTGAGGGGGTATGGCTACACCTTC.

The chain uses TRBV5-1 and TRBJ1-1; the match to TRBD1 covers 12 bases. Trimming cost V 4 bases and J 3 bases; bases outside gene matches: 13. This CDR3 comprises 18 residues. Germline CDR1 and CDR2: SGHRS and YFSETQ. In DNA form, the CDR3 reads TGCGCCAGCAGCGTCGGGACAGGGGGCGCGGCTTGGCACACTGAAGCTTTCTTT. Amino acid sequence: CASSVGTGGAAWHTEAFF.

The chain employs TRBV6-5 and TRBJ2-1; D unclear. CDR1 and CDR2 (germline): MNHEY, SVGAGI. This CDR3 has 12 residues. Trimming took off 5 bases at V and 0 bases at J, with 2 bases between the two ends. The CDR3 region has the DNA TGTGCCAGCAGTCCCTCCTACAATGAGCAGTTCTTC. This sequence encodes CASSPSYNEQFF.